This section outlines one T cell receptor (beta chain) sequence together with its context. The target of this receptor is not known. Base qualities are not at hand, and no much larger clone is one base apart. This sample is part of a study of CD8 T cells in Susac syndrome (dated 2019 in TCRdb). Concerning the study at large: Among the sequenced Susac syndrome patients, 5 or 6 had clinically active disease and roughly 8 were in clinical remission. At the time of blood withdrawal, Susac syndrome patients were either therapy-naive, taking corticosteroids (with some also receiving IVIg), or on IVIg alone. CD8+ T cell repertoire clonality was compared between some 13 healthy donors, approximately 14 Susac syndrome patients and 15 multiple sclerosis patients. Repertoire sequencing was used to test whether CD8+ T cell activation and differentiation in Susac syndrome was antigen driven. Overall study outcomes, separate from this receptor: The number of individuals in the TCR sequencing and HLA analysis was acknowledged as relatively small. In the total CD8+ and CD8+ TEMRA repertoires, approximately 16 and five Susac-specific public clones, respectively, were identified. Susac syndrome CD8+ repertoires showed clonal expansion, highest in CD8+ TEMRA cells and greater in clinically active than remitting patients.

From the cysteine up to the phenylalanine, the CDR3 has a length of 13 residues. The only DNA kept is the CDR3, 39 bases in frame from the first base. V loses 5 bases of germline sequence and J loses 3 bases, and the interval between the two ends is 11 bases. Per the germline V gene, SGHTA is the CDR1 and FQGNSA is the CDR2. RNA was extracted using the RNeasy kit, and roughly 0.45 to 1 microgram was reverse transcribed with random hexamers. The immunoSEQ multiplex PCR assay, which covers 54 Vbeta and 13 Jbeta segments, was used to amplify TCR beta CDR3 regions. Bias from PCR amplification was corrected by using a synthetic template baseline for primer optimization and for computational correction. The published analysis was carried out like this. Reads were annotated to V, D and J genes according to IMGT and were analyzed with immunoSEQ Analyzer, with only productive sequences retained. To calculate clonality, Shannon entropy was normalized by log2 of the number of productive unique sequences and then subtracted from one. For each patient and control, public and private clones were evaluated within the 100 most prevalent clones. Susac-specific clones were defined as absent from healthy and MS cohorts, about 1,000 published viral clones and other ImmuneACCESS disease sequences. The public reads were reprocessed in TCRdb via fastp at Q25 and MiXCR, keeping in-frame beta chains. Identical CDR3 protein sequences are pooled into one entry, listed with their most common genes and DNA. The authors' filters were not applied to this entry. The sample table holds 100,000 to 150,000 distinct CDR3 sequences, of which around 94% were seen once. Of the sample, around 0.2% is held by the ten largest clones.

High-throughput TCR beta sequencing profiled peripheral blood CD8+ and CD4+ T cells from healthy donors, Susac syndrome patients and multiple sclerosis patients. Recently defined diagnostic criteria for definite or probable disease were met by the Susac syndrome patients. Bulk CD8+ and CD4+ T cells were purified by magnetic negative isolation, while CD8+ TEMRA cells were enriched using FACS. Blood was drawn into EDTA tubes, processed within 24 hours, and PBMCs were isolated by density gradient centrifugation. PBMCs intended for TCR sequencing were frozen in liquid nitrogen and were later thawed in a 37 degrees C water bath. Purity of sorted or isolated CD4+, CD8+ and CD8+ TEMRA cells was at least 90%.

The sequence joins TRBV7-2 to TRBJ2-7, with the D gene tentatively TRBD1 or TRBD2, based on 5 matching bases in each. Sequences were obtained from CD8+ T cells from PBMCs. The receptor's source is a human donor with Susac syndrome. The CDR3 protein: CASSHGTYYEQYF. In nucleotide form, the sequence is TGTGCCAGCAGCCACGGGACCTACTACGAGCAGTACTTC.